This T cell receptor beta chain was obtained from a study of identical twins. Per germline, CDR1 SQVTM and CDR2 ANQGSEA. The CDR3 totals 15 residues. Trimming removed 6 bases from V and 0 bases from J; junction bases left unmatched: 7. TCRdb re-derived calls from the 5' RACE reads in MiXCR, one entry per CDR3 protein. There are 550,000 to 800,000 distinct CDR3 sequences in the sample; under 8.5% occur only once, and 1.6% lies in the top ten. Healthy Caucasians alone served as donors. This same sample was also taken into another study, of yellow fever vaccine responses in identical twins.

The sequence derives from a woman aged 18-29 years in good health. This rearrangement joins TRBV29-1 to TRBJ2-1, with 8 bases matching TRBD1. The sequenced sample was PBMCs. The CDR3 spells CSVPYRGSSYNEQFF. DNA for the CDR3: TGCAGCGTGCCCTACAGGGGGAGCTCCTACAATGAGCAGTTCTTC.